This is a list of T cell receptor beta chains from one sample in a study of blood T cells in healthy people across ages. From the 5' RACE reads, TCRdb called clonotypes with MiXCR, one entry per CDR3 protein. There are 700,000 to 950,000 distinct CDR3 sequences in the sample; 58% occur only once, and about 20% lies in the top ten. Sequencing input: blood. The receptors were sampled from a man aged 25 to 40 in good health. Each CDR3 is given with its conserved first and last residue. Each record gives: CDR3 protein, CDR3 DNA, J gene, D gene, V gene, clone size. D genes are given only for firm matches. Size values are once, few and many counts, or a class for expanded clones, and some rows have none.

CDR3aa: CASSEIYGDSNTGELFF; CDR3nt: TGTGCCAGCAGTGAAATCTACGGGGATTCTAACACCGGGGAGCTGTTTTTT; j_gene: TRBJ2-2; d_gene: NA; v_gene: TRBV6-1; abundance: NA
CDR3aa: CASTLASGTRAFF; CDR3nt: TGTGCCAGCACCTTAGCTTCCGGGACGAGGGCTTTCTTT; j_gene: TRBJ1-1; d_gene: NA; v_gene: TRBV7-2; abundance: NA
CDR3aa: CASSYLGTSRYNEQYF; CDR3nt: TGTGCCAGCAGTTATCTTGGGACTAGTCGCTACAATGAGCAGTACTTC; j_gene: TRBJ2-5; d_gene: TRBD2; v_gene: TRBV2; abundance: NA
CDR3aa: CSSTLGGAGTQYF; CDR3nt: TGCAGCAGCACTCTCGGGGGCGCGGGGACCCAGTACTTC; j_gene: TRBJ2-5; d_gene: NA; v_gene: TRBV29-1; abundance: few
CDR3aa: CASSLKSGAGDNQPQHF; CDR3nt: TGTGCCAGCAGCCTCAAATCAGGGGCTGGCGACAATCAGCCCCAGCATTTT; j_gene: TRBJ1-5; d_gene: NA; v_gene: TRBV4-2; abundance: NA
CDR3aa: CSAISDRDNEQFF; CDR3nt: TGCAGTGCTATCAGCGACAGAGACAATGAGCAGTTCTTC; j_gene: TRBJ2-1; d_gene: NA; v_gene: TRBV20-1; abundance: NA
CDR3aa: CASSGTGEGVQHF; CDR3nt: TGCGCCAGCAGCGGGACAGGGGAGGGCGTCCAGCATTTT; j_gene: TRBJ1-5; d_gene: TRBD1; v_gene: TRBV5-1; abundance: NA
CDR3aa: CSARTPGGADTQYF; CDR3nt: TGCAGTGCTCGGACCCCGGGGGGCGCAGATACGCAGTATTTT; j_gene: TRBJ2-3; d_gene: NA; v_gene: TRBV20-1; abundance: NA
CDR3aa: CASSLLLAGARNEQFF; CDR3nt: TGTGCCAGCAGCTTATTGCTAGCGGGGGCTCGAAATGAGCAGTTCTTC; j_gene: TRBJ2-1; d_gene: TRBD2; v_gene: TRBV9; abundance: once
CDR3aa: CATSGSYNEQFF; CDR3nt: TGTGCCACCAGCGGATCCTACAATGAGCAGTTCTTC; j_gene: TRBJ2-1; d_gene: NA; v_gene: TRBV24-1; abundance: few